This is a list of T cell receptor beta chains from one sample in a study of cytomegalovirus exposure and HLA in healthy donors. Generated by immunoSEQ multiplex PCR, the TCRdb table keeps only in-frame clones and is missing some. The repertoire holds about 140,000 clones, with 79% as singletons. The specimen was PBMCs. The receptors stem from a middle-aged man in good health and CMV-seropositive. Both conserved end residues are part of each CDR3. D genes are given only for firm matches.

>NA|TRBV5-1|TRBJ2-2
CASSFGQLSGTGELFF
>NA|TRBV11-1|TRBJ2-3
CASSVLASGTDTQYF
>NA|TRBV5-1|TRBJ1-1
CASSLAAGANTEAFF
>TRBD2|TRBV27|TRBJ2-7
CASSLSGRSNYEQYF
>TRBD1|TRBV7-3|TRBJ1-1
CASSLRGQGGTEAFF
>TRBD2|TRBV5-4|TRBJ2-5
CASSPGGGGETQYF
>NA|TRBV5-1|TRBJ1-3
CASSRGTGNTIYF
>TRBD1|TRBV27|TRBJ2-3
CASSFGQGEDTQYF
>NA|TRBV27|TRBJ1-2
CASSPRGQPSYGYTF
>NA|TRBV10-3|TRBJ2-2
CAITTGTHFTGELFF
>NA|TRBV4-2|TRBJ1-1
CASSREGVNTEAFF
>NA|TRBV13|TRBJ1-5
CASSVDNNQPQHF
>NA|TRBV5-5|TRBJ1-1
CASSLYRVYTEAFF
>TRBD1|TRBV10-3|TRBJ1-2
CAISETGKGNYGYTF
>TRBD2|TRBV9|TRBJ2-7
CASSVGSGSPYEQYF
>TRBD1|TRBV7-7|TRBJ2-5
CASSSDRQETQYF
>NA|TRBV9|TRBJ2-4
CASSVESAWGDIQYF
>TRBD1|TRBV18|TRBJ1-2
CASSADRDRGYGYTF
>NA|TRBV30|TRBJ1-4
CAWSPLNEKLFF
>NA|TRBV5-1|TRBJ2-7
CASSLAGGTYEQYF
>NA|TRBV5-4|TRBJ2-5
CASSLGPTGQETQYF
>TRBD2|TRBV13|TRBJ2-5
CASSTGTSPVTQYF
>NA|TRBV5-6|TRBJ2-2
CASSQPGVNTGELFF
>NA|TRBV2|TRBJ1-1
CASTRSENTEAFF
>TRBD1|TRBV7-8|TRBJ2-7
CASSWTGNYEQYF
>NA|TRBV7-2|TRBJ2-2
CASSSWPSSGELFF
>NA|TRBV9|TRBJ1-2
CASSVAPGDHYGYTF
>NA|TRBV7-9|TRBJ2-7
CASLSLGREQYF
>TRBD1|TRBV11-2|TRBJ1-2
CASSPDRDRGYTF
>TRBD1|TRBV5-1|TRBJ1-3
CASSLSGQQSYSGNTIYF
>TRBD1|TRBV5-1|TRBJ2-5
CASSIGTVQETQYF
>NA|TRBV28|TRBJ1-5
CASSLLSDSTIRSNQPQHF
>NA|TRBV4-2|TRBJ1-1
CASSHRVSESMNTEAFF
>NA|TRBV30|TRBJ1-3
CACTPREAGNTIYF
>TRBD2|TRBV11-3|TRBJ2-1
CASSLDPSGSNEQFF
>NA|TRBV7-9|TRBJ2-5
CASSYRTAGQETQYF
>TRBD2|TRBV7-9|NA
CASSPTSGRVYEQYF
>NA|TRBV5-1|TRBJ2-7
CASSLAGLGTSYEQYF
>TRBD1|TRBV9|TRBJ2-5
CASSEWTGKETQYF
>TRBD1|TRBV4-1|TRBJ2-2
CASSHRDSWELFF
>TRBD2|TRBV5-1|TRBJ2-1
CASSSGTSGPSYNEQFF
>TRBD1|TRBV28|TRBJ2-7
CASRSLPRARTGGVPREQYF
>TRBD1|TRBV5-4|TRBJ1-1
CVGGQGVQNTEAFF
>TRBD1|TRBV5-1|TRBJ1-1
CASSTGGGTEAFF
>TRBD2|TRBV2|TRBJ2-7
CASSAQRGPGYEQYF
>TRBD1|TRBV10-3|TRBJ2-7
CAISASGTGDEQYF
>TRBD2|TRBV18|TRBJ2-1
CASSAGTNSEQFF
>TRBD2|TRBV5-4|TRBJ2-7
CASSSPRRESYEQYF
>TRBD1|TRBV5-1|TRBJ2-7
CASSLGTGLNEQYF
>NA|TRBV6-1|TRBJ1-5
CASSSTGQNNQPQHF
>TRBD2|TRBV9|TRBJ2-1
CASSGGLAGWNEQFF
>NA|TRBV7-6|TRBJ2-6
CASSRQARSGANVLTF
>NA|TRBV11-2|TRBJ2-1
CASSNQLRDNEQFF
>TRBD2|TRBV27|TRBJ2-7
CASTSSGRIDEQYF
>NA|TRBV7-3|TRBJ1-1
CASSPNAGPNTEAFF
>NA|TRBV5-3|TRBJ2-5
CARSLSGAQYF
>NA|TRBV7-2|TRBJ1-6
CASRRDSNSPLHF
>TRBD2|TRBV27|TRBJ2-1
CASSIGLAVYNEQFF
>TRBD1|TRBV27|TRBJ2-7
CASSRDRGREQYF
>TRBD1|TRBV29-1|TRBJ2-5
CSVVGGQGAQETQYF